The clone carrying this T cell receptor beta chain was detected a few times. Its matching antigen is unknown. This entry comes from a study of identical twins. Notes on the study in general: The models systematically underestimated how much out-of-frame TCR alpha was shared in monozygotic twins. Fewer insertions marked abundant cord blood beta clonotypes; young adult naive trended weakly, memory not at all. Its conclusions, products of cross-sectional statistical analysis, did not come from following the same donors.

Trimming left V 1 base short and J 0 bases short, with 10 bases between. The CDR3 is 16 amino acids. Looked up from germline, CDR1 is MGHDK and CDR2 is SYGVNS. MiXCR, applied by TCRdb to the 5' RACE reads, yields one record per CDR3 protein. The data show hundreds of thousands of distinct CDR3 sequences, 10% to 15% seen once. These data were also filed under a second study, of yellow fever vaccine responses in identical twins.

The sequence was collected from a woman aged 18-29 years in good health. The rearrangement links TRBV25-1 to TRBJ1-3; maybe TRBD1 (5 bases). The sequencing sample was made of PBMCs. CDR3 loop: CASSELEGYSGNTIYF. DNA for the CDR3: TGTGCCAGCAGTGAATTAGAGGGGTACTCTGGAAACACCATATATTTT.